The rows below give T cell receptor beta chains drawn from one sample of a study of cytomegalovirus exposure and HLA in healthy donors. Libraries were prepared by immunoSEQ multiplex PCR; TCRdb keeps only in-frame clonotypes and omits some of them. Of 150,000 or so clones listed, 70% to 85% are singletons. Sample: PBMCs. These receptors were obtained from a human donor in good health. Each CDR3 is given without its conserved first and last residue. The order of the fields is CDR3 protein, V gene.

CDR3 protein: ASSFGGGAGDEQF
V gene: TRBV27

CDR3 protein: ASSYSGQAYYEQY
V gene: TRBV6-5

CDR3 protein: AIGSGGVREQY
V gene: TRBV10-3

CDR3 protein: ASSGSYGYT
V gene: TRBV19

CDR3 protein: ASSLGAAWTDTQY
V gene: TRBV5-1

CDR3 protein: ASSQEPVTNTEAF
V gene: TRBV4-2

CDR3 protein: ASSRETGANYNSPLH
V gene: TRBV19

CDR3 protein: ASSLASGGSYEQY
V gene: TRBV7-6

CDR3 protein: ASSYPTGGNTIY
V gene: TRBV6-5

CDR3 protein: ASSLNRGLDTEAF
V gene: TRBV27

CDR3 protein: ASSLTSGGGYGYT
V gene: TRBV27

CDR3 protein: ASSKGGAGANVLT
V gene: TRBV7-3

CDR3 protein: ASSLGQPYEQY
V gene: TRBV27

CDR3 protein: ASSPRTGNSGNTIY
V gene: TRBV9

CDR3 protein: ASSPDSGPGAGYT
V gene: TRBV18

CDR3 protein: ASSTGTFYNEQF
V gene: TRBV6-6

CDR3 protein: AWSAPYRGRGNTIY
V gene: TRBV30

CDR3 protein: ASSWGTNSGELF
V gene: TRBV2

CDR3 protein: ASSLEGLPHIKETQY
V gene: TRBV5-6

CDR3 protein: ASSLAGGERSPLH
V gene: TRBV5-1

CDR3 protein: ASSPRQGWGTDTQY
V gene: TRBV19

CDR3 protein: ASSPGTAGEKLF
V gene: TRBV19

CDR3 protein: ATKAGADTDTQY
V gene: TRBV10-3

CDR3 protein: ASSLSGGEGYT
V gene: TRBV5-8